At least ten counts were recorded for the clone carrying this T cell receptor beta chain. Antigen unknown. This sample was taken from a study of CD8 T cells in ankylosing spondylitis. Study-wide findings and caveats: Reportedly, disease-linked clones are significantly enriched in ankylosing spondylitis patients' matched synovial fluid.

TCRdb processed the 5' RACE reads anew with MiXCR; each CDR3 protein has one entry. The table records some 140,000 distinct CDR3 sequences, approximately 10% of them present only once. The V end lost 2 bases, the J end lost 0 bases, and 11 bases lay between the germline ends. The CDR3 contains 17 residues. Germline CDR1 reads MNHEY; CDR2 reads SVGAGI. This receptor was obtained from a female donor with ankylosing spondylitis or in good health (not recorded which). This chain connects TRBV6-5 to TRBJ2-6, with a tentative D call TRBD1 (6 bases). Sequencing used blood, either unsorted or a sorted T cell fraction (not recorded which). CDR3 region: CASSYGTSTSGANVLTF. The CDR3 nucleotides are TGTGCCAGCAGTTACGGGACAAGTACCTCTGGGGCCAACGTCCTGACTTTC.